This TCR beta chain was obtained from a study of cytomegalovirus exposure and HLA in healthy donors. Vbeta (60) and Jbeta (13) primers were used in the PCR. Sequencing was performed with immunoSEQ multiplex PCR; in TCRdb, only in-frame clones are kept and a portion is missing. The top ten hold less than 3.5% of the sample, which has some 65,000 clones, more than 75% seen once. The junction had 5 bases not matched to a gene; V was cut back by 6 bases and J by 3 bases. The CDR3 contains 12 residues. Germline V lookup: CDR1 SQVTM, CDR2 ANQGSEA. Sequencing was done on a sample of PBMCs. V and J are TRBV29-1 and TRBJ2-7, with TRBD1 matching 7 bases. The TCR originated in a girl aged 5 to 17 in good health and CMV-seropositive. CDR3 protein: CSVRGQRYEQYF. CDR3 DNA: TGCAGCGTCAGGGGACAGCGCTACGAGCAGTACTTC.